This T cell receptor beta chain was documented in a study of blood T cells in healthy people across ages (dated by TCRdb to the mid-2010s). Regarding the study in general: In model experiments, roughly one uniquely barcoded TCR beta cDNA molecule per two T cells was captured by template switching. To track age-related changes in TCR beta repertoire diversity, the study relied on deep sequencing normalized with unique cDNA molecular identifiers. The donors were split into four age groups: young (average 16 years), middle-aged (roughly 40), aged (approximately 60) and long-lived (over 75). Donors of different ages were randomly distributed across sequencing lanes to avoid experimental bias. The study analyzed two additional independent replicas of 1 million unique cDNA reads from the same blood draw for two donors, one aged 18 to 29 and one aged 80 or older.

Points the paper makes about the study in general: Compared with the aged group, the long-lived group had more naive CD4+ T cells, fewer expanded clones and increased TCR diversity, a pattern suggesting age selection. As age increased, observed TCR beta diversity per million T cells dropped in a roughly linear way, and a significant reduction was already evident by age about 40. A strong correlation was found between observed TCR beta diversity and the percentage of naive T cells measured by flow cytometry. The CMV infection status of donors was not known, potentially confounding age-related changes in expanded clonotypes. Estimates of total diversity based on one million sequenced T cells were considered lower bounds and underestimates. Bulk unsorted PBMC profiling prevented conclusive comparison of naive and antigen-experienced compartments.

A remark on this clonotype: No cognate antigen has been identified for it. No base-level quality is on record; no much larger clone is a single base apart.

Donors were under 40 systemically healthy Caucasian individuals from Russia aged roughly 6 to 90 years. Each donor gave ten milliliters of peripheral blood, collected into EDTA-treated Vacutainer tubes. Ficoll-Paque density-gradient centrifugation was used to isolate PBMCs, with at least 7 million per sample. Trizol reagent was used to extract total RNA from the PBMCs, yielding at least 5.5 micrograms per sample. The percentages of naive CD45RAhigh/CD27high T cells were determined by flow cytometry on a PBMC aliquot from every donor. V lost 2 bases and J lost 4 bases; the stretch between them is 11 bases long. Taken from cysteine to phenylalanine, the CDR3 has 14 residues. CDR3 DNA is the only sequence kept; it has 42 bases, read in frame from the first base. According to the germline V gene, CDR1 reads SGHTA and CDR2 reads FQGNSA. The library was made by 5' RACE. This sample was sequenced with an Illumina HiSeq 2500. The second PCR ran for about 7 to 11 cycles and used a J-beta primer mix along with a sample-barcoded 5' primer. Each TCR beta cDNA molecule received a unique molecular identifier from a template-switch 5' adaptor carrying 12 random nucleotides. Each sample yielded at least 2.5 million CDR3-containing paired-end reads. First-strand cDNA was synthesized from all RNA with the Mint cDNA synthesis kit, primed by a TRBC-specific oligonucleotide. All cDNA was treated with uracil-DNA glycosylase and then went through a first 18-cycle PCR with the universal primers M1SS and BC2_uni_R. Per the authors' processing: For normalization, 1 million high-quality reads were randomly selected from each sample, with every read carrying a distinct molecular identifier. Reads with shared molecular identifiers were discarded instead of being binned into consensus sequences. MiTCR, with a Q25 quality threshold and the strictest error-elimination algorithm, was used for CDR3 identification, clonotype clustering and error correction. A nonparametric unseen species model with Euler transformation was used to estimate a lower bound on total TCR beta diversity. TCRdb ran its own pipeline on the public reads, namely fastp trimming at Q25 and MiXCR clone calling, and kept in-frame beta chains. Merged by CDR3 protein, the rows form single entries marked with the most common genes and DNA. In this record, the V and J calls reflect TCRdb's handling and not the investigators' own analysis. This sample has hundreds of thousands of distinct CDR3 sequences in its table, and over 20% of those were observed once. Clones ranked in the top ten supply roughly 3.6% of the sample.

The TCR was taken from a man between 65 and 79 years old in good health. The rearranged chain carries TRBV7-2 and TRBJ2-5; matching of 6 bases hints at TRBD2 as the D gene. Sequencing used blood. CDR3 loop: CASSLSGDGETQYF. The nucleotide sequence is TGTGCCAGCAGCTTATCGGGGGATGGAGAGACCCAGTACTTC.